This T cell receptor beta chain comes out of a study of cytomegalovirus exposure and HLA in healthy donors. From germline, CDR1 is SGDLS and CDR2 YYNGEE. V was trimmed by 0 bases and J by 6 bases, leaving 8 bases between them. CDR3 length equals 13 residues. The PCR contained 60 Vbeta and 13 Jbeta primers. Using immunoSEQ multiplex PCR, the repertoire was profiled, and TCRdb retains in-frame clones only, with some absent. The table gives 60,000 to 75,000 clones; the top ten clones make up approximately 1.8% of it. Study results and limitations: Presence/absence comparisons presumed near-even sequencing depth among donors. On later analysis, the bulk of CMV-associated TCR beta chains appeared to be HLA-restricted. A further, later analysis showed that HLA-associated TCR beta chains (compared with equally common others) were more clonally expanded.

Turning to this clone: What it binds is unknown.

The TCR sequence derives from a woman aged 25 to 39 in good health and CMV-seronegative. The sequenced sample was PBMCs. The chain combines TRBV9 with TRBJ2-3, with a possible D match to TRBD2 (6 bases). CDR3 residues: CASSVDSGDTQYF. The DNA of the CDR3 is TGTGCCAGCAGCGTAGACAGCGGGGATACGCAGTATTTT. The whole variable domain, filled in from reference TRBV9 and TRBJ2-3, reads DSGVTQTPKHLITATGQRVTLRCSPRSGDLSVYWYQQSLDQGLQFLIQYYNGEERAKGNILERFSAQQFPDLHSELNLSSLELGDSALYFCASSVDSGDTQYFGPGTRLTVL.